This entry concerns a single TCR beta chain. What it binds is not known. Use of 60 Vbeta and 13 Jbeta primers characterized the PCR. Original processing notes: As a later analysis found, there were about 80 million unique TCR beta chains, of which some 9.9 million were shared. Clones were read by immunoSEQ multiplex PCR, and TCRdb kept only the in-frame ones, dropping some. D and trimming come from the DNA, and the V and J calls and clone size come from that table. The table gives roughly 78,000 clones; the top ten clones make up 0.8% to 1% of it. The entry originates in a study of cytomegalovirus exposure and HLA in healthy donors. The wider study: An earlier analysis found 117 million unique TCR beta sequences from 150 million to 200 million T cells.

The CDR3 has 15 residues. CDR1 and CDR2 from the germline V gene are SGHRS and YFSETQ. Unmatched junction bases numbered 2, after V lost 4 bases and J lost 2 bases. Study-wide results and limits: The study recorded 160 or so TCR beta chains that were cytomegalovirus-associated. Most observed TCR sequences were rare, whereas some public TCRs were detected in many donors.

This clonotype originated in a boy younger than 18 in good health and CMV-seronegative. The chain uses TRBV5-1 and TRBJ2-5; TRBD2 matches 13 bases. Source material: PBMCs. DNA for the CDR3: TGCGCCAGCAGCCAGGGACTAGCGGGGCAAGAGACCCAGTACTTC. It translates to CASSQGLAGQETQYF.